This T cell receptor beta chain was identified during a study of Ad26.COV2.S vaccination and SARS-CoV-2 variants. The ends were cut back, 3 bases at V and 7 bases at J, with 15 bases in the middle. CDR3 length equals 14 residues. Germline-derived CDR1 and CDR2 are LNHDA and SQIVND (reference sequence). Treatment described: 15 to 20 received Ad26.COV2.S at low or high dose, single or two shots; roughly 5 received placebo; per-sample allocation not given. Samples analyzed were those drawn on day 63 after the first vaccine or placebo injection. Clones were read by immunoSEQ multiplex PCR, and TCRdb kept only the in-frame ones, dropping some. The data contain 430,000 or so clones, 80% to 95% of them seen just once; the ten biggest clones take up more than 9%.

The sequences come from peripheral blood, collected in a trial of Ad26.COV2.S vaccine versus placebo. The gene calls are TRBV19 and TRBJ1-2; weak D call: TRBD1 (5 bases). This TCR came from a person between 18 and 59 years old who received the Ad26.COV2.S COVID-19 vaccine or a placebo. CDR3 sequence reads: CASSIQTERTGYTF. The CDR3 DNA sequence: TGTGCCAGTAGTATTCAGACAGAGAGAACTGGCTACACCTTC.